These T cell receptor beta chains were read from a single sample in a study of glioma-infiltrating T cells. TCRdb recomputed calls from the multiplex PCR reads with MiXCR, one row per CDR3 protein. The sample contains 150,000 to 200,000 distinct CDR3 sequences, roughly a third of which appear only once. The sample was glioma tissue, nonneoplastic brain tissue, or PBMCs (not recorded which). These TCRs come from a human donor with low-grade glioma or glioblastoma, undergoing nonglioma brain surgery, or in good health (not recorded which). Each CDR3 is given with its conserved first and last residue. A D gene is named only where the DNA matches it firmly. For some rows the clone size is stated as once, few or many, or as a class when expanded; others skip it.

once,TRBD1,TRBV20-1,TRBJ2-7,CSTTGATYEQYF,TGCAGTACAACAGGGGCCACCTACGAGCAGTACTTC
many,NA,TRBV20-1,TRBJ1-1,CSPGGAGTNTEAFF,TGCAGTCCTGGGGGGGCTGGGACGAACACTGAAGCTTTCTTT
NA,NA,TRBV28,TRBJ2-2,CATGDSSTGELFF,TGTGCCACCGGAGACTCGAGCACTGGGGAGCTGTTTTTT
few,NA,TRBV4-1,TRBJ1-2,CASSQVGGIPPFGYTF,TGCGCCAGCAGCCAAGTCGGAGGGATTCCCCCGTTTGGCTACACCTTC
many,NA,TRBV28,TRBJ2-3,CASSFVSPLLDTQYF,TGTGCCAGCAGTTTTGTATCGCCCCTGCTAGATACGCAGTATTTT
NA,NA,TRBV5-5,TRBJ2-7,CASSFLDRDEQYF,TGTGCCAGCAGCTTCTTGGACAGAGACGAGCAGTACTTC
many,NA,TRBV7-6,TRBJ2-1,CASSPGQWGGEQFF,TGTGCCAGCAGCCCGGGACAGTGGGGGGGTGAGCAGTTCTTC
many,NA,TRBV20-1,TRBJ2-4,CSARPNLAKNIQYF,TGCAGTGCTAGACCCAATTTAGCCAAAAACATTCAGTACTTC
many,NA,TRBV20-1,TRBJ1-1,CSASKGQGTEAFF,TGCAGTGCTAGTAAGGGGCAGGGAACTGAAGCTTTCTTT
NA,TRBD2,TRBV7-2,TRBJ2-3,CASSFTPFASGGIDRQYF,TGTGCCAGCAGCTTTACGCCCTTTGCTAGCGGGGGTATAGATAGGCAATATTTT
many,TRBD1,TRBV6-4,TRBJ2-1,CASSDSPGQGTNEQFF,TGTGCCAGCAGTGACTCGCCGGGACAGGGGACGAATGAGCAGTTCTTC
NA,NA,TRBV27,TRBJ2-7,CASSLAPGAYEQYF,TGTGCCAGCAGTTTAGCTCCAGGAGCCTACGAGCAGTACTTC
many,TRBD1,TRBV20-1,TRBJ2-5,CSARDAYRSGGQETQYF,TGCAGTGCTAGAGATGCCTACCGATCAGGGGGCCAAGAGACCCAGTACTTC
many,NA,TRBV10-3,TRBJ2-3,CATSSTDTQYF,TGTGCCACCTCTAGCACAGATACGCAGTATTTT
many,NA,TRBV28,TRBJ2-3,CASTSTDTQYF,TGTGCCAGCACTAGCACAGATACGCAGTATTTT
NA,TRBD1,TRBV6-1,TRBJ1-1,CASASGTGPNTEAFF,TGTGCCAGCGCATCCGGGACAGGGCCGAACACTGAAGCTTTCTTT
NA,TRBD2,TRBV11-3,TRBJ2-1,CASSLGPLAGGPDEQFF,TGTGCCAGCAGCTTAGGGCCCCTAGCGGGAGGGCCGGATGAGCAGTTCTTC
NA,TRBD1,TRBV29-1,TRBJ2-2,CSEAHVRTGADFYTGELFF,TGCAGCGAAGCCCATGTTCGGACAGGGGCCGACTTCTACACCGGGGAGCTGTTTTTT
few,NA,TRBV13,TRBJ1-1,CASSTPTENTEAFF,TGTGCCAGCAGCACACCGACAGAGAACACTGAAGCTTTCTTT
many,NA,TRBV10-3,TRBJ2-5,CAISESTGVGETQYF,TGTGCCATCAGTGAGTCGACTGGAGTGGGGGAGACCCAGTACTTC
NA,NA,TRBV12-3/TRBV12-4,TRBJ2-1,CASSPRKVQFF,TGTGCCAGCAGTCCGCGGAAGGTACAGTTCTTC
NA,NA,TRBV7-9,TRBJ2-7,CASSLAGAEYEQYF,TGTGCCAGCAGCTTAGCGGGAGCCGAGTACGAGCAGTACTTC
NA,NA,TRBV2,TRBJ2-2,CASRPLLDIGELFF,TGTGCCAGCAGGCCCTTACTAGATATCGGGGAGCTGTTTTTT